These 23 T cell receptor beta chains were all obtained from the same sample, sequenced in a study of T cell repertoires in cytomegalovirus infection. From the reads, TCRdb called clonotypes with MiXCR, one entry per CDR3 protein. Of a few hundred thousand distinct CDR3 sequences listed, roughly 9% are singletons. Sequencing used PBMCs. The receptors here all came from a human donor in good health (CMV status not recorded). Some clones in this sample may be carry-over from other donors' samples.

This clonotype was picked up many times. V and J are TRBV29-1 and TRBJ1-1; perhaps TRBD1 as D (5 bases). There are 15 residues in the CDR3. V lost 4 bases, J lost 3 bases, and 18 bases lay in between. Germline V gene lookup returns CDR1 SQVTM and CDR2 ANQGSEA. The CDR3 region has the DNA TGCAGCGTTGGAAGGGGCGTGGGGGGGGACACTGAAGCTTTCTTT. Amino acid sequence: CSVGRGVGGDTEAFF.

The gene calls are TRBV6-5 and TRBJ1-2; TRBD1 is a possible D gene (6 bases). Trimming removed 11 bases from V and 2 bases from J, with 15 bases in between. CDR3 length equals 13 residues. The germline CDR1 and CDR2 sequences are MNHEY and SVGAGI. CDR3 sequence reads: CAALGGQNYGYTF. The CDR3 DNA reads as TGTGCCGCCCTGGGGGGACAAAACTATGGCTACACCTTC.

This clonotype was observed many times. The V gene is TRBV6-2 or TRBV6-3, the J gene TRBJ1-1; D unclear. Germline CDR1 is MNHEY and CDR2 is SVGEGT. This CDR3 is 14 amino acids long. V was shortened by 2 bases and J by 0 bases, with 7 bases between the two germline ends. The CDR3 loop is CASSYPVMNTEAFF. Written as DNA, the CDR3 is TGTGCCAGCAGTTACCCGGTTATGAACACTGAAGCTTTCTTT.

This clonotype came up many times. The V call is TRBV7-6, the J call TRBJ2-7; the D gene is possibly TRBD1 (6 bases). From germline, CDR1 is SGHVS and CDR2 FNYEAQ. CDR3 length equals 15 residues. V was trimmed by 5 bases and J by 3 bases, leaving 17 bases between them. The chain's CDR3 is CASSQNPQGYYEQYF. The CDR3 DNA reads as TGTGCCAGCAGCCAAAACCCTCAGGGGTACTACGAGCAGTACTTC.

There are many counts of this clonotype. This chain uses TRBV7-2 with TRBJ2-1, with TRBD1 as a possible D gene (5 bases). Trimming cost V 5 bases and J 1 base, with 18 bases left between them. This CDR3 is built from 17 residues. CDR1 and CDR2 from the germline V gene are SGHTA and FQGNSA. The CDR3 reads CASSQNSGFGSYNEQFF. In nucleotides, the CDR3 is TGTGCCAGCAGCCAAAACTCAGGGTTCGGGTCCTACAATGAGCAGTTCTTC.

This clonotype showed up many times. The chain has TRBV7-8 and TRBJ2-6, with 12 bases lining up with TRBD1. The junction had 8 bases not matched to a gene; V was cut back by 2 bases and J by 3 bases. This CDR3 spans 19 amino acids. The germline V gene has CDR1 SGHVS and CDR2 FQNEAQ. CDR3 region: CASSLFGGTGGVGANVLTF. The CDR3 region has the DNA TGTGCCAGCAGCTTATTTGGAGGGACAGGGGGCGTTGGGGCCAACGTCCTGACTTTC.

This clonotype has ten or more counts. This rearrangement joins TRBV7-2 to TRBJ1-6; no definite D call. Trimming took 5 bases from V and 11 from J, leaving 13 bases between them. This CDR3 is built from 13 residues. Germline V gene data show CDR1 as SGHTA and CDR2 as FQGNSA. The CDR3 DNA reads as TGTGCCAGCAGCCTAGTTTTTGTGGCACCCCTCCACTTT. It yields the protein CASSLVFVAPLHF.

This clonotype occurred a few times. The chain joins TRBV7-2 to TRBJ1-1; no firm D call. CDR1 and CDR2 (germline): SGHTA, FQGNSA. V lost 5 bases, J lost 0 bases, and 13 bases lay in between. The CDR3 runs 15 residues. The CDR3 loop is CASSAGRRMNTEAFF. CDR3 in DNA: TGTGCCAGCAGCGCCGGACGGAGAATGAACACTGAAGCTTTCTTT.

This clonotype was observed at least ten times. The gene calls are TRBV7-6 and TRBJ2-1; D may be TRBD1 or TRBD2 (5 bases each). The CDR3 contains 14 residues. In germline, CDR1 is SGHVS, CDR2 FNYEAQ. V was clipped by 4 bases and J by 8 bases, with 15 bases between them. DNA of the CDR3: TGTGCCAGCAGCTACGGGACCGGGGCCCATGAGCAGTTCTTC. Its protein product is CASSYGTGAHEQFF.

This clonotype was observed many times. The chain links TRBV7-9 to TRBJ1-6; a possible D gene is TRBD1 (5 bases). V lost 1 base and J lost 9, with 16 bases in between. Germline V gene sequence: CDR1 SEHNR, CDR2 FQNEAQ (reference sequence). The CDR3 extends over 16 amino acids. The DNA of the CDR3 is TGTGCCAGCAGCTTAGGGGCGCAGCAGGGTAGTTCACCCCTCCACTTT. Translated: CASSLGAQQGSSPLHF.

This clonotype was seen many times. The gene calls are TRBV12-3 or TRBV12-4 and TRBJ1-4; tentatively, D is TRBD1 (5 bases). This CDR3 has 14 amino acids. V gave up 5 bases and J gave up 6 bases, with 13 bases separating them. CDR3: CASSPDTGYEKLFF. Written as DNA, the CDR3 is TGTGCCAGCAGTCCGGACACTGGTTATGAAAAACTGTTTTTT.

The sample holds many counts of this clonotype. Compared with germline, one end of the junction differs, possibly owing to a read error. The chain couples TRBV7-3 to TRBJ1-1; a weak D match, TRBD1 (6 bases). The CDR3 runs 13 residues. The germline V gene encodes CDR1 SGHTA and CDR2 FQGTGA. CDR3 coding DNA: TGTGCCAGCAGCTTTCAGGGGAACTCTGAAGCTTTCTTT. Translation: CASSFQGNSEAFF.

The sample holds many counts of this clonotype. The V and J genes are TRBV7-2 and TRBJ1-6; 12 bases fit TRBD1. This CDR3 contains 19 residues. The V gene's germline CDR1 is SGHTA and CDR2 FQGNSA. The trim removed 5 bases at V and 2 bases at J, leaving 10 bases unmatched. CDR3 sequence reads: CASSLPPGQGAAYNSPLHF. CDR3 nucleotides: TGTGCCAGCAGCCTACCTCCGGGACAGGGGGCCGCCTATAATTCACCCCTCCACTTT.

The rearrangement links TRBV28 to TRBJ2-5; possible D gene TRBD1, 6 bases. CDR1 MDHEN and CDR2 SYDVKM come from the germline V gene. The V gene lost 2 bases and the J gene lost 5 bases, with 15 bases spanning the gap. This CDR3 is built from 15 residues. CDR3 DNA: TGTGCCAGCAGTTTAACTACAGGGTCGCGGGAGACCCAGTACTTC. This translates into CASSLTTGSRETQYF.

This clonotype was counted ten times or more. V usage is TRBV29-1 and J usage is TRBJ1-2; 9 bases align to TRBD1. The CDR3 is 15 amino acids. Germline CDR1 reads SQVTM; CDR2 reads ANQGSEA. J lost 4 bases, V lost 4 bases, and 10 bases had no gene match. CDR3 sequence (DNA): TGCAGCGTTGGTGGACAGGGGAGCCTTAGCTATGGCTACACCTTC. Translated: CSVGGQGSLSYGYTF.

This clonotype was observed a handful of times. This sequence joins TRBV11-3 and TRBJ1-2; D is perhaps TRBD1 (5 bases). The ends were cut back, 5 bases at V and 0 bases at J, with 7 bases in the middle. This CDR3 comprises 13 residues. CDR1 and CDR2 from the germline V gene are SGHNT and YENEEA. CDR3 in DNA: TGTGCCAGCAGCCCGGGGGCTAACTATGGCTACACCTTC. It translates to CASSPGANYGYTF.

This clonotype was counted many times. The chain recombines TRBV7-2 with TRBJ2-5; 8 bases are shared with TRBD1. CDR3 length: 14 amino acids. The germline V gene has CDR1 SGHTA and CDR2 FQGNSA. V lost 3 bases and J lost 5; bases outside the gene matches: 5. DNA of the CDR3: TGTGCCAGCAGCTTGAGTCAGGGGGCGGAGACCCAGTACTTC. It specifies CASSLSQGAETQYF. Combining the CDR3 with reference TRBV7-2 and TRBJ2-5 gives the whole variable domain GAGVSQSPSNKVTEKGKDVELRCDPISGHTALYWYRQSLGQGLEFLIYFQGNSAPDKSGLPSDRFSAERTGGSVSTLTIQRTQQEDSAVYLCASSLSQGAETQYFGPGTRLLVL.

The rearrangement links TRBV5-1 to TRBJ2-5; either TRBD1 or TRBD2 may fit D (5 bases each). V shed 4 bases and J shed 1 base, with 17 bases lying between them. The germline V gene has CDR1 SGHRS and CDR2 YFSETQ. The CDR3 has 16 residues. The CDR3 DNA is TGCGCCAGCAGCCGGGACGGGGAGTTGTCCCAAGAGACCCAGTACTTC. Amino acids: CASSRDGELSQETQYF.

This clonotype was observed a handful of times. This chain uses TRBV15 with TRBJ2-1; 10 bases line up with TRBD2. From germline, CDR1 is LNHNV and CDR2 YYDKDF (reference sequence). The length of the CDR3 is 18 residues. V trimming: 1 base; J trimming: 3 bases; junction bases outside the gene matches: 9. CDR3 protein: CATSRASPWTSGYNEQFF. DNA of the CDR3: TGTGCCACCAGCAGAGCCAGCCCCTGGACTAGCGGCTACAATGAGCAGTTCTTC. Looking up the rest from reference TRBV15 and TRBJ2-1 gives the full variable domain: DAMVIQNPRYQVTQFGKPVTLSCSQTLNHNVMYWYQQKSSQAPKLLFHYYDKDFNNEADTPDNFQSRRPNTSFCFLDIRSPGLGDTAMYLCATSRASPWTSGYNEQFFGPGTRLTVL.

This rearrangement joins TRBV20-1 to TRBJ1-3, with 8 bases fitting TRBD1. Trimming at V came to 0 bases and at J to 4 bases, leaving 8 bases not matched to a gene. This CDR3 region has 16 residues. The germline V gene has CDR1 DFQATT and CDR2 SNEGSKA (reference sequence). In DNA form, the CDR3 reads TGCAGTGCTAGAGATCCCGGACAGGGTACCGGAAACACCATATATTTT. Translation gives CSARDPGQGTGNTIYF.

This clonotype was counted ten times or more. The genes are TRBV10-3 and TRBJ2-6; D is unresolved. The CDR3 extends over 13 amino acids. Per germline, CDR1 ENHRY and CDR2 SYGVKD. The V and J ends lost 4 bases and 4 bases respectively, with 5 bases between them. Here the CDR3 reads CAISVAGANVLTF. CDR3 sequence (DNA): TGTGCCATCAGTGTTGCCGGGGCCAACGTCCTGACTTTC.

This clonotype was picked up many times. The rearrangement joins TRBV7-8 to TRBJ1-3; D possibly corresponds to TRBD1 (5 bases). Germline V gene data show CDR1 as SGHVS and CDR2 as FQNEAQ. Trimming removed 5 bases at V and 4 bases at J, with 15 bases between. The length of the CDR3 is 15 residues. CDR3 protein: CASSQSEGNGNTIYF. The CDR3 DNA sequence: TGTGCCAGCAGCCAATCTGAGGGGAACGGAAACACCATATATTTT.

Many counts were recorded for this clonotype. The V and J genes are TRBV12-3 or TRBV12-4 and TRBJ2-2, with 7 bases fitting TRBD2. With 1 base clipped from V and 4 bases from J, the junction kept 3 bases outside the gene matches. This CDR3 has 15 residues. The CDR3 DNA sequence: TGTGCCAGCAGTTTAGAGGGCGGGAGCACCGGGGAGCTGTTTTTT. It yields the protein CASSLEGGSTGELFF.